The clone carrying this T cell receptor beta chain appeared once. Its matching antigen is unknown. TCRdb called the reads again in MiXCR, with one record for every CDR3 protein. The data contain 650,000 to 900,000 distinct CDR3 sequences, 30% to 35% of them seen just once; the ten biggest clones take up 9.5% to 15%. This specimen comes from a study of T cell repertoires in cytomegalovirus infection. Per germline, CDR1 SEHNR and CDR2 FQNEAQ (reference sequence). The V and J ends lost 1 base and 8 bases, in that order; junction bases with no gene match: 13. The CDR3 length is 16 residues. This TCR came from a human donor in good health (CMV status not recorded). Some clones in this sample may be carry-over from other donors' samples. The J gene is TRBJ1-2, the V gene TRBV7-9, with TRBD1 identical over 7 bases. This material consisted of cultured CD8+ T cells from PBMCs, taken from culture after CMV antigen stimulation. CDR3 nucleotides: TGTGCCAGCAGCTTAGAAGGGGGCAGGGGATATGGCGGCTACACCTTC. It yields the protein CASSLEGGRGYGGYTF.